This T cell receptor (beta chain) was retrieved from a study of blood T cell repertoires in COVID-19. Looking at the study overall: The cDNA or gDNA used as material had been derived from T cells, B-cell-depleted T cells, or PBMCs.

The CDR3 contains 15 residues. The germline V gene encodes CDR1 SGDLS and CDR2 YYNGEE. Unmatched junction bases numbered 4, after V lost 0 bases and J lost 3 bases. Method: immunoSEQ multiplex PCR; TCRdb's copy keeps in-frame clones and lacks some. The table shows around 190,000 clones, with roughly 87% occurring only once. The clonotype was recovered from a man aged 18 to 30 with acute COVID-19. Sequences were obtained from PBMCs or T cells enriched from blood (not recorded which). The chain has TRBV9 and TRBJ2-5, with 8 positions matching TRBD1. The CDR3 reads CASSVAPDREETQYF. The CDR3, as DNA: TGTGCCAGCAGCGTAGCCCCGGACAGGGAAGAGACCCAGTACTTC.